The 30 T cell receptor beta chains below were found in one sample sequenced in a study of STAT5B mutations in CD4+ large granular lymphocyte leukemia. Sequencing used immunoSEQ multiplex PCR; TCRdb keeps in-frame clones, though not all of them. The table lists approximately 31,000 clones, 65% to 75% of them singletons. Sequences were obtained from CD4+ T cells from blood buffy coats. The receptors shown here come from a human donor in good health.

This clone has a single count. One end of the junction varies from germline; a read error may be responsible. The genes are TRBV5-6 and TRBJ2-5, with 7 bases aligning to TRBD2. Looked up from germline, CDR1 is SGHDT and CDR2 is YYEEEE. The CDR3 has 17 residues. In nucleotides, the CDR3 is TGTGCCAGCAGCTTGGATTTGGTGGGAGGGCTGCGAGAGGCCCAGTACTTC. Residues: CASSLDLVGGLREAQYF.

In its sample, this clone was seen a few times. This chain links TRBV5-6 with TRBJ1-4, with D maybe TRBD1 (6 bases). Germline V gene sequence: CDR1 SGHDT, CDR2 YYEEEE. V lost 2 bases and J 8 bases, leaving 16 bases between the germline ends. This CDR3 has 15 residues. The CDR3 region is CASSFRSGGLEKLFF. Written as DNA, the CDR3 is TGTGCCAGCAGCTTTAGAAGCGGGGGGCTAGAAAAACTGTTTTTT.

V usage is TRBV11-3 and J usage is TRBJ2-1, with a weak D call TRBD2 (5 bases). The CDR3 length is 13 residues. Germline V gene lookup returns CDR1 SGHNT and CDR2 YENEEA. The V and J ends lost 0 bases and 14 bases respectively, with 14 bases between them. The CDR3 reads CASSLDPSGREFF. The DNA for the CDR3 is TGTGCCAGCAGCTTAGATCCGAGCGGAAGGGAGTTCTTC. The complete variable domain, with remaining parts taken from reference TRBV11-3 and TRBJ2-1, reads EAGVVQSPRYKIIEKKQPVAFWCNPISGHNTLYWYLQNLGQGPELLIRYENEEAVDDSQLPKDRFSAERLKGVDSTLKIQPAELGDSAVYLCASSLDPSGREFFGPGTRLTVL.

The CDR3 region has the DNA TGTGCCAGCAGTCGGGTTGATCCCAACGTCCTGACTTTC. Amino acids: CASSRVDPNVLTF. V usage is TRBV6-6 and J usage is TRBJ2-6; D gene unclear. This CDR3 region has 13 residues. Looked up from germline, CDR1 is MNHNY and CDR2 is SVGAGI (reference sequence). Trimming removed 5 bases from V and 8 bases from J, with 10 bases in between.

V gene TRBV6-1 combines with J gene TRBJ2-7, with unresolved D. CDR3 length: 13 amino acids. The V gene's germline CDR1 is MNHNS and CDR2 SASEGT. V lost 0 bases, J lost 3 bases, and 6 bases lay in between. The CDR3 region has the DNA TGTGCCAGCAGTGAAGCTGGCAACTACGAGCAGTACGTC. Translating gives CASSEAGNYEQYV.

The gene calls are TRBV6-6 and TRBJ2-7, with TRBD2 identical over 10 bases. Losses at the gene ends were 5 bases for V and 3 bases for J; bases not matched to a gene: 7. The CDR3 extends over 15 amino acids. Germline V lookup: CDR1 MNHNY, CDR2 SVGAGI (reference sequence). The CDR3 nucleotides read TGTGCCAGCAGTCGAGGGGCTAGCGGGAGCTACGAGCAGTACTTC. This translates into CASSRGASGSYEQYF.

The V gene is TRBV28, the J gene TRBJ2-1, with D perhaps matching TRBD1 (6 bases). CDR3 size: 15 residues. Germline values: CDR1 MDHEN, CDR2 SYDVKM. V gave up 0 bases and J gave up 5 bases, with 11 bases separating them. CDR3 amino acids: CASSLWQGRNNEQFF. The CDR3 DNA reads TGTGCCAGCAGTTTATGGCAGGGGCGGAACAATGAGCAGTTCTTC.

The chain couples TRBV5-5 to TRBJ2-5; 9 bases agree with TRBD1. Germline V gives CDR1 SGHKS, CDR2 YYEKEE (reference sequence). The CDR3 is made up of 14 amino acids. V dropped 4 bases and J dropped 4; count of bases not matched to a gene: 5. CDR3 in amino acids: CASSGDRVGETQYF. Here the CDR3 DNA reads TGTGCCAGCAGCGGGGACAGGGTAGGAGAGACCCAGTACTTC.

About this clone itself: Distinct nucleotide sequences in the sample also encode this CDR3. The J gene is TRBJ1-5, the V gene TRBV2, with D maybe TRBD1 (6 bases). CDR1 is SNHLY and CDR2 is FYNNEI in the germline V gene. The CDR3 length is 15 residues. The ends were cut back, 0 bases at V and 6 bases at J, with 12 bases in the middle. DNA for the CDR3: TGTGCCAGCAGTGAAGCGCGGGGGGCGGGTCAGCCCCAGCATTTT. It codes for CASSEARGAGQPQHF.

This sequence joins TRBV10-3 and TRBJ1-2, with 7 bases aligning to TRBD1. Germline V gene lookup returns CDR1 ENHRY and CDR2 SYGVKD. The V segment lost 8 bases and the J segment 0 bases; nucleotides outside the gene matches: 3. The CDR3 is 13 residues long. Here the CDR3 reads CAIGGQPNYGYTF. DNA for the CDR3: TGTGCCATCGGGGGACAGCCTAACTATGGCTACACCTTC.

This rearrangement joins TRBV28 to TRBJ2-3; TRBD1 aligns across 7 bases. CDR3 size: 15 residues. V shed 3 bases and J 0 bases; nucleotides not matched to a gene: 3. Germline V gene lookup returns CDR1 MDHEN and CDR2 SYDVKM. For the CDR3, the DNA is TGTGCCAGCAGTTTCCCGGGACAGAGCACAGATACGCAGTATTTT. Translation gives CASSFPGQSTDTQYF. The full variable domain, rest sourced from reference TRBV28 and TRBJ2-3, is DVKVTQSSRYLVKRTGEKVFLECVQDMDHENMFWYRQDPGLGLRLIYFSYDVKMKEKGDIPEGYSVSREKKERFSLILESASTNQTSMYLCASSFPGQSTDTQYFGPGTRLTVL.

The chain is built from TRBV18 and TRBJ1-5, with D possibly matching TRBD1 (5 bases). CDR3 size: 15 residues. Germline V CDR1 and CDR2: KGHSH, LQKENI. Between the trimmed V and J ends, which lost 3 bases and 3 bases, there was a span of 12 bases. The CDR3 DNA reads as TGTGCCAGCTCACCCGGGACTAAAGACAATCAGCCCCAGCATTTT. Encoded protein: CASSPGTKDNQPQHF.

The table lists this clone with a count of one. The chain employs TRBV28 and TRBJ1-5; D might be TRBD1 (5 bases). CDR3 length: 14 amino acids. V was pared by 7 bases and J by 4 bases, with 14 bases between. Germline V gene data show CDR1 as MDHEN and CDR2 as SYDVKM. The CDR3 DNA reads TGTGCCAGCACCACCGGGACTCAAAATCAGCCCCAGCATTTT. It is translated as CASTTGTQNQPQHF.

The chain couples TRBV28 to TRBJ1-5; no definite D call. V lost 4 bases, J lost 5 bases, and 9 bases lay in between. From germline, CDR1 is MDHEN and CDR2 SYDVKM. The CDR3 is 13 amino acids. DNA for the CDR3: TGTGCCAGCAGTTCCAACCGCGATCAGCCCCAGCATTTT. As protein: CASSSNRDQPQHF.

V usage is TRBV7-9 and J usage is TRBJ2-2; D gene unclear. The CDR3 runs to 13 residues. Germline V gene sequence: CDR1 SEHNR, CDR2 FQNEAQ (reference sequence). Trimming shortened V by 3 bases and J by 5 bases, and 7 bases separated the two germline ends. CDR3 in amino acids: CASSLDRTGELFF. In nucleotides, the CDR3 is TGTGCCAGCAGCTTGGACCGTACCGGGGAGCTGTTTTTT.

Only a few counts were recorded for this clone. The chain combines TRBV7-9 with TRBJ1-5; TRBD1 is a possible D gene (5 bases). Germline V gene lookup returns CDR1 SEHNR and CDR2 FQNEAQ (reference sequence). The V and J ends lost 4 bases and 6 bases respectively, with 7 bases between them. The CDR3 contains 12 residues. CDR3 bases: TGTGCCAGCAGCTGGGGGATTCAGCCCCAGCATTTT. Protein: CASSWGIQPQHF.

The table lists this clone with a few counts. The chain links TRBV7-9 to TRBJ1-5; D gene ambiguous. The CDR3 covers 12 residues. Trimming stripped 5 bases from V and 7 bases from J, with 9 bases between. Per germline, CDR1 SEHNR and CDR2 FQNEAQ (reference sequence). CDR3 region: CASSQDLQPQHF. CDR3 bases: TGTGCCAGCAGCCAGGACCTGCAGCCCCAGCATTTT.

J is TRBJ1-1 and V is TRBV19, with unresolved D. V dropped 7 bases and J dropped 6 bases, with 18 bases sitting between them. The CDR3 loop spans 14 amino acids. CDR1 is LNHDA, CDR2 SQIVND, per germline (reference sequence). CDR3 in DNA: TGTGCCAGTAAGGCCGGGGAGGTTATCGCTGAAGCTTTCTTT. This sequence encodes CASKAGEVIAEAFF.

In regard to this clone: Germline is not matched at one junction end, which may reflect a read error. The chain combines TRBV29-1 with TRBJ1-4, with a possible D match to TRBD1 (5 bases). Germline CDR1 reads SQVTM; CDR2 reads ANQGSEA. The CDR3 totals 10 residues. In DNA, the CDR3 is TGCAGCGTTGAAGAAGGGGAGACGGTTTTT. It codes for CSVEEGETVF. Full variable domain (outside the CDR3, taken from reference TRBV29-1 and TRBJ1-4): SAVISQKPSRDICQRGTSLTIQCQVDSQVTMMFWYRQQPGQSLTLIATANQGSEATYESGFVIDKFPISRPNLTFSTLTVSNMSPEDSSIYLCSVEEGETVFGSGTQLSVL.

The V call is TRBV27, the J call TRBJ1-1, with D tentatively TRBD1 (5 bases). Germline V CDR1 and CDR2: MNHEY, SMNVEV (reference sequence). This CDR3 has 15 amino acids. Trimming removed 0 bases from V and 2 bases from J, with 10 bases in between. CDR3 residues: CASSLSWGANTEAFF. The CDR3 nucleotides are TGTGCCAGCAGTTTATCCTGGGGCGCCAACACTGAAGCTTTCTTT.

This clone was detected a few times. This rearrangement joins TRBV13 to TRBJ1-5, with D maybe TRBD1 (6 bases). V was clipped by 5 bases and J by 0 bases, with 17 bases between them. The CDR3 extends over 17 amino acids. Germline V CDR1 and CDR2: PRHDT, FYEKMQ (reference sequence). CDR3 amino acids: CASSIPYRDLSNQPQHF. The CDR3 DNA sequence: TGTGCCAGCAGCATCCCGTACAGGGACCTTAGCAATCAGCCCCAGCATTTT.

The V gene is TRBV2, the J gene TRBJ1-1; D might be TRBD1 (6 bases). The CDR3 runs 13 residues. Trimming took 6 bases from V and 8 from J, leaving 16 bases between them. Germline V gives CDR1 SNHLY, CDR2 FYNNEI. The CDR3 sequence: CASSWTAPSEAFF. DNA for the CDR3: TGTGCCAGCAGCTGGACAGCCCCCAGCGAAGCTTTCTTT. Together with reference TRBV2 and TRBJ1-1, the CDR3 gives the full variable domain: EPEVTQTPSHQVTQMGQEVILRCVPISNHLYFYWYRQILGQKVEFLVSFYNNEISEKSEIFDDQFSVERPDGSNFTLKIRSTKLEDSAMYFCASSWTAPSEAFFGQGTRLTVV.

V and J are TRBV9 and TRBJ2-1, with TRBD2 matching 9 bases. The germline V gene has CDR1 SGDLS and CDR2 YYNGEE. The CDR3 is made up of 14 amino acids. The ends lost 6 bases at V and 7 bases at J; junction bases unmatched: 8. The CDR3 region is CASTRGGGVNEQFF. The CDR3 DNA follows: TGTGCCAGCACGCGGGGGGGCGGGGTAAATGAGCAGTTCTTC.

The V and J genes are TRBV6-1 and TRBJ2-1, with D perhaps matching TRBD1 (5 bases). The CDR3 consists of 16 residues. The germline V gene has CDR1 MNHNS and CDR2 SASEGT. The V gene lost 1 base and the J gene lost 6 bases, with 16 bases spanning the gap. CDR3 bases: TGTGCCAGCAGTGAAGTGCAGGGTAGAAGAAGCAATGAGCAGTTCTTC. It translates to CASSEVQGRRSNEQFF.

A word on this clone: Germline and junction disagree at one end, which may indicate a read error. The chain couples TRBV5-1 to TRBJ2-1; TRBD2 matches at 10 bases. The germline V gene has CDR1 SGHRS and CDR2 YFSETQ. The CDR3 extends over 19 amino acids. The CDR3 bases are TGCGCCAGCAGCTTGGGGCTAGCGGGAGCCACCGACTCCTACAAAGAGCAGTTCTTC. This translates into CASSLGLAGATDSYKEQFF.

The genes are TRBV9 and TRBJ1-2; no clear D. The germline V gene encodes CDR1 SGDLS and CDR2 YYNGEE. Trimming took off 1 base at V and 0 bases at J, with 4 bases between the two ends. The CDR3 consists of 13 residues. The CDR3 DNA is TGTGCCAGCAGCGTATCTACTAACTATGGCTACACCTTC. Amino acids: CASSVSTNYGYTF.

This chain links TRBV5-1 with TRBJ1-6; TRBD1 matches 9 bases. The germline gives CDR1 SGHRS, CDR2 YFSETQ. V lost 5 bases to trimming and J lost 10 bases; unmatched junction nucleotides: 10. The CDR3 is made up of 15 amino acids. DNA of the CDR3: TGCGCCAGCAGAGGGGACAGGGAAAAGCGCTCACCCCTCCACTTT. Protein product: CASRGDREKRSPLHF.

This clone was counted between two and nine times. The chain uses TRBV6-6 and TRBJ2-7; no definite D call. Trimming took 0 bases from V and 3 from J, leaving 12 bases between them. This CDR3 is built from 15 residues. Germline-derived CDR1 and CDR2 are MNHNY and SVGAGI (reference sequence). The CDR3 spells CASSYSKNPGYEQYV. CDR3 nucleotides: TGTGCCAGCAGTTACTCGAAGAATCCGGGCTACGAGCAGTACGTC.

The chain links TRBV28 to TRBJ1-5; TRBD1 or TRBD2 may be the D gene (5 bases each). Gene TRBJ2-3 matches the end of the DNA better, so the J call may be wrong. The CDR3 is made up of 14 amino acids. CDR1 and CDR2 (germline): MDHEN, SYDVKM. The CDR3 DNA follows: TGTGCCAGCAGTTTAACCGGGGCGGTTCAGCCCCAGTATTTT. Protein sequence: CASSLTGAVQPQYF.

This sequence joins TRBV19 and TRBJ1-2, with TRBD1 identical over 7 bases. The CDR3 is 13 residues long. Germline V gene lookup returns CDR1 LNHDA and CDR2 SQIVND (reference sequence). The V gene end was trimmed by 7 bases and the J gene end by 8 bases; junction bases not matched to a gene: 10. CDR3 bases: TGTGCCAGTACCGACAGGGTGGTTGGCGGCTACACCTTC. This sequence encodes CASTDRVVGGYTF.